These 19 T cell receptor beta chains originate from one sample sequenced in a study of blood T cell repertoires in COVID-19. The method was immunoSEQ multiplex PCR; TCRdb's version includes in-frame clones alone and lacks a portion of them. The sample yields some 250,000 clones, approximately 78% seen once. Sequenced material: peripheral blood. These receptor sequences come from a woman in her fifties or sixties with active or convalescent COVID-19.

This chain joins TRBV4-3 and TRBJ2-3; D is uncertain. The germline V gene encodes CDR1 LGHNA and CDR2 YSLEER. The CDR3 length is 14 residues. V lost 0 bases, J lost 0 bases, and 4 bases lay in between. The DNA of the CDR3 is TGCGCCAGCAGCCAAGATTTAAGCACAGATACGCAGTATTTT. Its translation is CASSQDLSTDTQYF.

V gene TRBV3-1 (or the pseudogene TRBV3-2) combines with J gene TRBJ2-5, with 9 bases that match TRBD2. CDR3 length equals 17 residues. V trimming: 5 bases; J trimming: 5 bases; junction bases outside the gene matches: 15. Germline CDR1 LGHDT, CDR2 YNNKEL (reference sequence). As DNA, the CDR3 is TGTGCCAGCAGCAACCTGGGGGCTAGCGGGGCTTTGGAGACCCAGTACTTC. Residues: CASSNLGASGALETQYF.

CDR3 nucleotide sequence: TGTGCCAGCAGGACTAGCGGGGGCCCGAACTACAATGAGCAGTTCTTC. Its translation: CASRTSGGPNYNEQFF. The rearrangement joins TRBV6-6 to TRBJ2-1; 12 nucleotides match TRBD2. J was trimmed by 3 bases and V by 6 bases; bases with no gene match: 6. Germline loops: CDR1 MNHNY, CDR2 SVGAGI (reference sequence). This CDR3 has 16 residues.

The chain has TRBV5-1 and TRBJ1-1; the D gene is possibly TRBD1 (6 bases). This CDR3 contains 14 residues. CDR1 and CDR2 (germline): SGHRS, YFSETQ. Trimming left V 6 bases short and J 2 bases short, with 14 bases between. The CDR3 region is CASTLGTLNTEAFF. CDR3 DNA: TGCGCCAGCACCCTGGGGACACTTAACACTGAAGCTTTCTTT. Variable domain in full (rest from reference TRBV5-1 and TRBJ1-1): KAGVTQTPRYLIKTRGQQVTLSCSPISGHRSVSWYQQTPGQGLQFLFEYFSETQRNKGNFPGRFSGRQFSNSRSEMNVSTLELGDSALYLCASTLGTLNTEAFFGQGTRLTVV.

With regard to this clone: This sample also contains other DNA sequences that code for the same CDR3. The V call is TRBV6-6, the J call TRBJ1-2; a possible D gene is TRBD1 (6 bases). Trimming removed 0 bases at V and 2 bases at J, with 7 bases between. The CDR3 sequence is 14 residues long. From germline, CDR1 is MNHNY and CDR2 SVGAGI (reference sequence). The CDR3 spells CASSYSRGNYGYTF. In DNA form, the CDR3 reads TGTGCCAGCAGTTACTCGAGGGGGAACTATGGCTACACCTTC.

The chain carries TRBV30 and TRBJ2-7; D might be TRBD2 (6 bases). V was trimmed by 2 bases and J by 6 bases, leaving 20 bases between them. The CDR3 extends over 15 amino acids. The germline V gene has CDR1 GTSNPN and CDR2 SVGIG (reference sequence). In DNA form, the CDR3 reads TGTGCCTGGAGTTTACCCGGGACGGGGAGGCGCGAGCAGTACTTC. Translating gives CAWSLPGTGRREQYF.

The chain is built from TRBV5-4 and TRBJ2-5, with 13 positions matching TRBD2. The germline gives CDR1 SGHNT, CDR2 YYREEE (reference sequence). CDR3 size: 15 residues. The V gene end was trimmed by 5 bases and the J gene end by 2 bases; junction bases not matched to a gene: 3. The CDR3 sequence is CASRGTSGVQETQYF. The CDR3 coding sequence is TGTGCCAGCAGGGGGACTAGCGGGGTACAAGAGACCCAGTACTTC.

This rearrangement joins TRBV9 to TRBJ2-1; TRBD2 aligns across 9 bases. V trimming: 3 bases; J trimming: 4 bases; junction bases outside the gene matches: 11. CDR3 length equals 17 residues. Germline CDR1 is SGDLS and CDR2 is YYNGEE. This CDR3 is CASSGGLLAGLYNEQFF. The CDR3 region has the DNA TGTGCCAGCAGCGGGGGGCTCCTAGCGGGGTTGTACAATGAGCAGTTCTTC.

The V call is TRBV18, the J call TRBJ2-1; 11 nucleotides align to TRBD2. This CDR3 spans 15 amino acids. Trimming took 5 bases from V and 4 from J; bases not matched to a gene: 4. Germline assignment: CDR1 KGHSH and CDR2 LQKENI. CDR3 in DNA: TGTGCCAGCTCAGCGCTAGCGGGGGGTTACAATGAGCAGTTCTTC. It is translated as CASSALAGGYNEQFF.

In this sample, this clone turned up once. The gene calls are TRBV11-2 and TRBJ2-1, with TRBD2 matching over 8 bases. The CDR3 runs 16 residues. Germline loops: CDR1 SGHAT, CDR2 FQNNGV. The J segment lost 4 bases and the V segment lost 1 base, leaving 6 bases of the junction unmatched. The CDR3: CASSLVGGTRYNEQFF. CDR3 nucleotides: TGTGCCAGCAGCTTAGTAGGAGGGACTAGGTACAATGAGCAGTTCTTC.

The chain has TRBV27 and TRBJ2-7, with 10 bases matching TRBD1. The CDR3 consists of 16 residues. V shed 3 bases, J shed 2 bases, and the junction held 7 bases outside the gene matches. Germline V CDR1 and CDR2: MNHEY, SMNVEV (reference sequence). CDR3 sequence: CASSLGQGTLPYEQYF. DNA for the CDR3: TGTGCCAGCAGTTTGGGACAGGGGACCCTCCCCTACGAGCAGTACTTC.

The chain employs TRBV11-2 and TRBJ1-1; no reliable D call. CDR3 length: 15 residues. Germline V gene sequence: CDR1 SGHAT, CDR2 FQNNGV. V lost 0 bases and J 1 base, leaving 9 bases between the germline ends. The CDR3 protein is CASSLERVGNTEAFF. Here the CDR3 DNA reads TGTGCCAGCAGCTTAGAGAGGGTTGGGAACACTGAAGCTTTCTTT.

V usage is TRBV30 and J usage is TRBJ1-4, with 10 nucleotides matching TRBD1. V shed 3 bases, J shed 0 bases, and the junction held 10 bases outside the gene matches. Germline V gene lookup returns CDR1 GTSNPN and CDR2 SVGIG (reference sequence). This CDR3 contains 18 residues. Here the CDR3 DNA reads TGTGCCTGGAGGTCCGGGACAGGGGTTAGGGCAACTAATGAAAAACTGTTTTTT. Protein: CAWRSGTGVRATNEKLFF.

The rearrangement links TRBV13 to TRBJ2-1; 9 positions agree with TRBD1. CDR3 length: 15 amino acids. Germline CDR1 and CDR2: PRHDT and FYEKMQ (reference sequence). Trimming at V came to 5 bases and at J to 8 bases, leaving 10 bases not matched to a gene. CDR3 residues: CASSTRDRVSYEQFF. The CDR3 DNA follows: TGTGCCAGCAGCACTCGGGACAGGGTTTCGTATGAGCAGTTCTTC. The variable domain in full, completed from reference TRBV13 and TRBJ2-1, reads AAGVIQSPRHLIKEKRETATLKCYPIPRHDTVYWYQQGPGQDPQFLISFYEKMQSDKGSIPDRFSAQQFSDYHSELNMSSLELGDSALYFCASSTRDRVSYEQFFGPGTRLTVL.

The chain employs TRBV20-1 and TRBJ1-1; perhaps TRBD1 as D (6 bases). The CDR3 length is 11 residues. V lost 8 bases to trimming and J lost 1 base, with 8 bases between them. The V gene's germline CDR1 is DFQATT and CDR2 SNEGSKA (reference sequence). The CDR3 nucleotides read TGCAGTTTAGGGGGGAACACTGAAGCTTTCTTT. Its protein product is CSLGGNTEAFF.

The chain combines TRBV30 with TRBJ1-1; tentatively, D is TRBD1 (5 bases). V gave up 2 bases and J gave up 1 base, with 8 bases separating them. The CDR3 runs 13 residues. CDR1 and CDR2 from the germline V gene are GTSNPN and SVGIG (reference sequence). Written as DNA, the CDR3 is TGTGCCTGGAGTCAACAGGCGAACACTGAAGCTTTCTTT. Its protein is CAWSQQANTEAFF.

This rearrangement joins TRBV5-1 to TRBJ2-7; 9 bases are shared with TRBD1. Trimming removed 4 bases from V and 2 bases from J; junction bases left unmatched: 7. The V gene's germline CDR1 is SGHRS and CDR2 YFSETQ. The length of the CDR3 is 15 residues. The CDR3 region is CASSRGGTGTYEQYF. Here the CDR3 DNA reads TGCGCCAGCAGCCGAGGGGGGACAGGGACCTACGAGCAGTACTTC.

The chain links TRBV5-1 to TRBJ1-3; no definite D call. CDR1 and CDR2 (germline): SGHRS, YFSETQ. The CDR3 extends over 18 amino acids. V was trimmed by 2 bases and J by 1 base, leaving 19 bases between them. CDR3 in amino acids: CASSFVSGYEGSGNTIYF. The CDR3 DNA reads TGCGCCAGCAGCTTCGTATCGGGGTACGAAGGTTCTGGAAACACCATATATTTT.

The chain joins TRBV18 to TRBJ1-1; D call uncertain. Germline lookup yields CDR1 KGHSH and CDR2 LQKENI. Trimming cost V 1 base and J 1 base, with 7 bases left between them. The length of the CDR3 is 14 residues. The chain's CDR3 is CASSPQRENTEAFF. The CDR3 coding sequence is TGTGCCAGCTCACCACAGAGGGAGAACACTGAAGCTTTCTTT.